Following are 9 T cell receptor beta chains from one sample sequenced in a study of T cells after yellow fever vaccination. TCRdb ran MiXCR on the 5' RACE reads and lists one entry per CDR3 protein. The sample comprises some 560,000 distinct CDR3 sequences, approximately 16% of which are singletons, and around 15% rests with the top ten. This specimen consisted of PBMCs, obtained about 5 days after the first yellow fever vaccination. The receptors come from a man aged 18 to 30 who received the YFV17D yellow fever vaccine.

The chain employs TRBV7-2 and TRBJ2-3; the match to TRBD2 covers 12 bases. CDR1 is SGHTA and CDR2 is FQGNSA in the germline V gene. This CDR3 contains 14 residues. Losses at the gene ends were 5 bases for V and 9 bases for J; bases not matched to a gene: 6. CDR3 residues: CASSASGGAGTQYF. Written as DNA, the CDR3 is TGTGCCAGCAGCGCTAGCGGGGGGGCGGGGACGCAGTATTTT.

The rearrangement joins TRBV5-4 to TRBJ2-2; 9 bases map to TRBD2. Germline assignment: CDR1 SGHNT and CDR2 YYREEE (reference sequence). V trimming: 4 bases; J trimming: 1 base; junction bases outside the gene matches: 8. The length of the CDR3 is 17 residues. The CDR3 here is CASSATGTSWNTGELFF. The DNA of the CDR3 is TGTGCCAGCAGCGCGACCGGGACTAGCTGGAACACCGGGGAGCTGTTTTTT.

Concerning this clonotype: At one of its ends the junction is not consistent with the germline gene, which may arise from a read error. This chain links TRBV5-1 with TRBJ1-1, with TRBD1 identical over 7 bases. Germline V gene lookup returns CDR1 SGHRS and CDR2 YFSETQ. The CDR3 loop spans 15 amino acids. The CDR3: CTSSVLRGGKTEAFF. CDR3 bases: TGCACCAGCAGCGTCCTCAGGGGGGGGAAAACTGAAGCTTTCTTT. The variable domain in full, completed from reference TRBV5-1 and TRBJ1-1, reads KAGVTQTPRYLIKTRGQQVTLSCSPISGHRSVSWYQQTPGQGLQFLFEYFSETQRNKGNFPGRFSGRQFSNSRSEMNVSTLELGDSALYLCTSSVLRGGKTEAFFGQGTRLTVV.

V usage is TRBV14 and J usage is TRBJ2-2; 9 bases map to TRBD2. V shed 2 bases and J 4 bases; nucleotides not matched to a gene: 5. Germline V gives CDR1 SGHDN, CDR2 FVKESK. The CDR3 has 16 residues. The CDR3 region is CASSQLRGGPTGELFF. In DNA, the CDR3 is TGTGCCAGCAGCCAATTGCGGGGGGGCCCCACCGGGGAGCTGTTTTTT. Combining the CDR3 with reference TRBV14 and TRBJ2-2 gives the whole variable domain EAGVTQFPSHSVIEKGQTVTLRCDPISGHDNLYWYRRVMGKEIKFLLHFVKESKQDESGMPNNRFLAERTGGTYSTLKVQPAELEDSGVYFCASSQLRGGPTGELFFGEGSRLTVL.

This clonotype has only a few counts. The chain links TRBV11-2 to TRBJ2-7; TRBD2 might be the D (6 bases). The CDR3 contains 13 residues. Looked up from germline, CDR1 is SGHAT and CDR2 is FQNNGV. Trimming cost V 5 bases and J 3 bases, with 11 bases left between them. The CDR3 nucleotides are TGTGCCAGCAGCCGGGACGGGGGCTACGAGCAGTACGTC. Translating gives CASSRDGGYEQYV.

The sample holds many counts of this clonotype. The chain recombines TRBV5-1 with TRBJ1-1; no definite D call. The length of the CDR3 is 14 residues. The germline V gene encodes CDR1 SGHRS and CDR2 YFSETQ. V was trimmed by 4 bases and J by 4 bases, leaving 14 bases between them. CDR3 in amino acids: CASSPQKSGTEAFF. CDR3 coding DNA: TGCGCCAGCAGCCCACAAAAATCGGGCACTGAAGCTTTCTTT.

The chain links TRBV6-6 to TRBJ1-5; a weak D match, TRBD1 (5 bases). V shed 7 bases and J shed 5 bases, with 12 bases lying between them. Germline V gene sequence: CDR1 MNHNY, CDR2 SVGAGI (reference sequence). CDR3 length equals 13 residues. CDR3 sequence reads: CASNQRGDQPQHF. The CDR3 bases are TGTGCCAGCAACCAGCGGGGGGATCAGCCCCAGCATTTT.

V is TRBV12-3 or TRBV12-4 and J is TRBJ2-1, with TRBD2 matching 8 bases. The CDR3 covers 14 residues. The V gene end was trimmed by 0 bases and the J gene end by 7 bases; junction bases not matched to a gene: 2. DNA of the CDR3: TGTGCCAGCAGTTTAGCGGGACTAGTAAATGAGCAGTTCTTC. This codes for CASSLAGLVNEQFF.

This clonotype was observed a few times. The V gene is TRBV18, the J gene TRBJ1-6; 7 nucleotides line up with TRBD1. The CDR3 covers 14 residues. The junction had 4 bases not matched to a gene; V was cut back by 4 bases and J by 7 bases. Germline CDR1 reads KGHSH; CDR2 reads LQKENI. The CDR3 loop reads CASSRQGANSPLHF. For the CDR3, the DNA is TGTGCCAGCTCACGACAGGGAGCCAATTCACCCCTCCACTTT. Supplemented by reference TRBV18 and TRBJ1-6, the full variable domain reads NAGVMQNPRHLVRRRGQEARLRCSPMKGHSHVYWYRQLPEEGLKFMVYLQKENIIDESGMPKERFSAEFPKEGPSILRIQQVVRGDSAAYFCASSRQGANSPLHFGNGTRLTVT.